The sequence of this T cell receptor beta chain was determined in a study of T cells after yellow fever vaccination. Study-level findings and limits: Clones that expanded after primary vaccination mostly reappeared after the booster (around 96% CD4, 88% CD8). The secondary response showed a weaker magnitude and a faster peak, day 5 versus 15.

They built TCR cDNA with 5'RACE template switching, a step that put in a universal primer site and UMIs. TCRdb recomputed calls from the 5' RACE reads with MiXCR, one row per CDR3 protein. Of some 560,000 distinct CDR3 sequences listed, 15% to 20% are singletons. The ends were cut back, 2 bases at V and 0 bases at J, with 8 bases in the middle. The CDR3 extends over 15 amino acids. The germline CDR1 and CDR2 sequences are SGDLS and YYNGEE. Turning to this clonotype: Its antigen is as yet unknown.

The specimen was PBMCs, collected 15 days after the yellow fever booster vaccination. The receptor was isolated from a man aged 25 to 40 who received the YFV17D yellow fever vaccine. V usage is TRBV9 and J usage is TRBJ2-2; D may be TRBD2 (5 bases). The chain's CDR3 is CASSVQTTNTGELFF. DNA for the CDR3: TGTGCCAGCAGCGTCCAGACTACGAACACCGGGGAGCTGTTTTTT.